This T cell receptor (beta chain) was recorded in a study of siplizumab effects on memory and regulatory T cells. Notes on the study in general: Phenotypic classification as naive or memory proved unattainable for roughly 75-96% of proliferating CD4+ or CD8+ clones.

Notes on this clone: Its antigen remains unknown.

Every sample had approximately 10^5 of its TCR templates assayed. Using immunoSEQ multiplex PCR, the repertoire was profiled, and TCRdb retains in-frame clones only, with some absent. The repertoire consists of about 40,000 clones, with roughly 90% occurring once and the leading ten covering roughly 0.23%. Unstimulated naive, memory, effector memory and TEMRA subsets from a few donor pairs underwent sequencing. Germline lookup yields CDR1 GTSNPN and CDR2 SVGIG (reference sequence). The CDR3 covers 13 residues. Losses at the gene ends were 3 bases for V and 6 bases for J; bases not matched to a gene: 4.

This TCR was recovered from a human donor in good health. Sequenced input: naive CD4+ T cells sorted from blood. The rearrangement links TRBV30 to TRBJ1-4; 7 nucleotides align to TRBD1. CDR3: CAWRAGQYEKLFF. The CDR3 DNA reads as TGTGCCTGGAGAGCGGGACAGTATGAAAAACTGTTTTTT.